This T cell receptor (beta chain) was recovered during a study of blood T cell repertoires in COVID-19. For the study at large: There were acute and convalescent COVID-19 samples, and they came from the United States, Italy and Spain. Sample material is recorded as cDNA or gDNA derived from T cells, B-cell-depleted T cells, or PBMCs.

Original handling: Amplification of reference gene primers provided the estimated nucleated cell counts. Clones were sequenced by immunoSEQ multiplex PCR, and TCRdb holds only the in-frame ones, with some missing. D and trimming come from the DNA, and the V and J calls and clone size come from that table. The sample yields under 400,000 clones, roughly nine tenths seen once. V was pared by 2 bases and J by 6 bases, with 13 bases between. Germline V gene sequence: CDR1 LNHDA, CDR2 SQIVND (reference sequence). CDR3 length: 14 amino acids. Enrollment of patients from Seattle took place during active infection, with longitudinal follow-up.

The V call is TRBV19, the J call TRBJ1-1; unclear D gene. The material sequenced was peripheral blood. This receptor was obtained from a woman aged 60-75 years with COVID-19, enrolled during active disease. The CDR3 DNA sequence: TGTGCCAGTAGTATACGAGGGCGAAATCCTGAAGCTTTCTTT. This codes for CASSIRGRNPEAFF.